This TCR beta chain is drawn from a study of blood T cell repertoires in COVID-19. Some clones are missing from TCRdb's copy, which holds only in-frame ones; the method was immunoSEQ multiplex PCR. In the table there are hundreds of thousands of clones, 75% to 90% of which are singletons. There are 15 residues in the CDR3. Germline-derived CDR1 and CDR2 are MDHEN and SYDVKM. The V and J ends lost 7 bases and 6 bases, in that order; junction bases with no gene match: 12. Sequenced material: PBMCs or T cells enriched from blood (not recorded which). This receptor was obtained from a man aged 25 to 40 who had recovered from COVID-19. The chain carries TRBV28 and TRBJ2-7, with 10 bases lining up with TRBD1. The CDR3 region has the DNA TGTGCCAGCACCCACCGGGGGACAGGGGTTGCCGAGCAGTACTTC. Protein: CASTHRGTGVAEQYF. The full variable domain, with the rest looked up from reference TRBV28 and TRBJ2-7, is DVKVTQSSRYLVKRTGEKVFLECVQDMDHENMFWYRQDPGLGLRLIYFSYDVKMKEKGDIPEGYSVSREKKERFSLILESASTNQTSMYLCASTHRGTGVAEQYFGPGTRLTVT.